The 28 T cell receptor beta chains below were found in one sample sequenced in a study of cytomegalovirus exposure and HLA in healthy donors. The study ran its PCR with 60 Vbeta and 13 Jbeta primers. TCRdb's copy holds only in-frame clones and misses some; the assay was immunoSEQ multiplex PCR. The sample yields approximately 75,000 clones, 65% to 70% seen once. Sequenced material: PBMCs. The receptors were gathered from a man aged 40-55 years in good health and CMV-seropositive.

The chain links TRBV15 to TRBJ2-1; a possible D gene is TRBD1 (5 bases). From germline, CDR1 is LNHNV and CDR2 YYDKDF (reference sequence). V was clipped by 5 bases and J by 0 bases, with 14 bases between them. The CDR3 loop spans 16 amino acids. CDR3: CATSPTDRDSYNEQFF. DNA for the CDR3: TGTGCCACCAGCCCCACCGACAGAGACTCCTACAATGAGCAGTTCTTC.

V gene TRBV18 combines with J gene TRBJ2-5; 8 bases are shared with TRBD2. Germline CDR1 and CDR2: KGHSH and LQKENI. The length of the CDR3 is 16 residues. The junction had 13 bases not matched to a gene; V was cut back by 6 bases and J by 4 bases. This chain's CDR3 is CASSTVRSGGGETQYF. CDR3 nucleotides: TGTGCCAGCTCCACAGTTCGAAGCGGGGGCGGAGAGACCCAGTACTTC.

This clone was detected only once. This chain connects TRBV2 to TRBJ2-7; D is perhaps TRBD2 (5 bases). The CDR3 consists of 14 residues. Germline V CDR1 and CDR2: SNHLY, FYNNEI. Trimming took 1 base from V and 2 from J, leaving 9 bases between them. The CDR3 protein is CASSEVSAAYEQYF. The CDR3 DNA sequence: TGTGCCAGCAGTGAAGTTAGCGCCGCCTACGAGCAGTACTTC.

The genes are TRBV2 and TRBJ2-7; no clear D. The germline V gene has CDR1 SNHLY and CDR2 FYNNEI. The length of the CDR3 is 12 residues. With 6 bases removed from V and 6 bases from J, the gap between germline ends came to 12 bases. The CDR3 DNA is TGTGCCAGCAGCGAAAAAACCGGCGAGCAGTACTTC. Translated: CASSEKTGEQYF.

The CDR3 bases are TGTGCCAGCAGCGAGACAGGGATTCGTAATGAAAAACTGTTTTTT. It codes for CASSETGIRNEKLFF. The V gene is TRBV9, the J gene TRBJ1-4; 7 bases map to TRBD1. The germline V gene has CDR1 SGDLS and CDR2 YYNGEE. There are 15 residues in the CDR3. Trimming took 3 bases from V and 4 from J; bases not matched to a gene: 6.

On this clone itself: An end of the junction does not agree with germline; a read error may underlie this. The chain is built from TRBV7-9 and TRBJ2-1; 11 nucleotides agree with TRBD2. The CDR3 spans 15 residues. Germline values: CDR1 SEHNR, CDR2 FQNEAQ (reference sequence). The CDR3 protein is CASGLAGHPYNEQFF. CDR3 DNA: TGTGCCAGCGGACTAGCGGGCCACCCCTATAATGAGCAGTTCTTC. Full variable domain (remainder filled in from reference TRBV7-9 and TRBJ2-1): DTGVSQNPRHKITKRGQNVTFRCDPISEHNRLYWYRQTLGQGPEFLTYFQNEAQLEKSRLLSDRFSAERPKGSFSTLEIQRTEQGDSAMYLCASGLAGHPYNEQFFGPGTRLTVL.

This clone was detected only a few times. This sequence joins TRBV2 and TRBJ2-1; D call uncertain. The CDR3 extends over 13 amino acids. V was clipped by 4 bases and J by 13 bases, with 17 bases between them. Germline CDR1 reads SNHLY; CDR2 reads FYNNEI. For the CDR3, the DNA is TGTGCCAGCAGTGGCGATACTACTGGTATACAGTTCTTC. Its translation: CASSGDTTGIQFF.

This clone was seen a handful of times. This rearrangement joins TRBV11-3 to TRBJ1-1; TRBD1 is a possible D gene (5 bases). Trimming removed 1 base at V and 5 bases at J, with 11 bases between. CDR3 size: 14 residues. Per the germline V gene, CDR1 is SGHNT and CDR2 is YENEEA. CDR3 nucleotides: TGTGCCAGCAGCTTAGGACAGCCTGGGACTGAAGCTTTCTTT. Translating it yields CASSLGQPGTEAFF.

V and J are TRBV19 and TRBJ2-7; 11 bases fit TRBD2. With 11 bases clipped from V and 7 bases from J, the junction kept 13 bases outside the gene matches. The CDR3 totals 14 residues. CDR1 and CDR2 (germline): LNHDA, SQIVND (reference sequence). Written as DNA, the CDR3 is TGTGCCTCCTCAACACTAGCGGGGGCGGGGGAGCAGTACTTC. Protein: CASSTLAGAGEQYF.

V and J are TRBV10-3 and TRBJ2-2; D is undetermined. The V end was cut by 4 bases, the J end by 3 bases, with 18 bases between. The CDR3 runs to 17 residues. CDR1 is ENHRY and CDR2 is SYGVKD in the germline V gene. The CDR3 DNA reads TGTGCCATCAGTGGCAATCCCTATTTAGTGGACACCGGGGAGCTGTTTTTT. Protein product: CAISGNPYLVDTGELFF.

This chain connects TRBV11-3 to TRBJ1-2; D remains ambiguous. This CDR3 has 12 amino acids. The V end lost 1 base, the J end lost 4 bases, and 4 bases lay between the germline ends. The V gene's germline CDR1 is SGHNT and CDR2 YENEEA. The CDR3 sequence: CASSLGGYGYTF. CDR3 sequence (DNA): TGTGCCAGCAGCTTAGGCGGCTATGGCTACACCTTC. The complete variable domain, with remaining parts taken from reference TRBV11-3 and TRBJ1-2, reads EAGVVQSPRYKIIEKKQPVAFWCNPISGHNTLYWYLQNLGQGPELLIRYENEEAVDDSQLPKDRFSAERLKGVDSTLKIQPAELGDSAVYLCASSLGGYGYTFGSGTRLTVV.

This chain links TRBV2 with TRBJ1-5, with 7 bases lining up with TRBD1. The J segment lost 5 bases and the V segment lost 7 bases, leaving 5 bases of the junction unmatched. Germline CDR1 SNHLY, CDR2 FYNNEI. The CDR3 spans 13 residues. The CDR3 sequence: CASTSGGYQPQHF. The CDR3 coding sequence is TGTGCCAGCACGTCAGGGGGATATCAGCCCCAGCATTTT.

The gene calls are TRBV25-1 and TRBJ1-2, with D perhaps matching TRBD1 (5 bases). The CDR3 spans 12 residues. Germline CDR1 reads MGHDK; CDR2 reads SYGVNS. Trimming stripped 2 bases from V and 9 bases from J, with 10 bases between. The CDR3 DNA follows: TGTGCCAGCAGTGAAGAGAAGGGGAGCTACACCTTC. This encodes CASSEEKGSYTF.

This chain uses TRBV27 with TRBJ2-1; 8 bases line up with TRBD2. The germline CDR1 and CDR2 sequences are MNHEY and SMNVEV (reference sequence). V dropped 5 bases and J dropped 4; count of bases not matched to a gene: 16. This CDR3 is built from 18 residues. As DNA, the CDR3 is TGTGCCAGCAGTCGATCCCTCTTACTAGCGGCCGATTACAATGAGCAGTTCTTC. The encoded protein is CASSRSLLLAADYNEQFF.

The CDR3 nucleotides are TGTGCCAGCAGTTACAGGGGCTACTATGGCTACACCTTC. Its protein is CASSYRGYYGYTF. The genes are TRBV6-5 and TRBJ1-2; possible D gene TRBD1, 5 bases. This CDR3 has 13 residues. The V and J ends lost 2 bases and 3 bases respectively, with 7 bases between them. Per the germline V gene, CDR1 is MNHEY and CDR2 is SVGAGI.

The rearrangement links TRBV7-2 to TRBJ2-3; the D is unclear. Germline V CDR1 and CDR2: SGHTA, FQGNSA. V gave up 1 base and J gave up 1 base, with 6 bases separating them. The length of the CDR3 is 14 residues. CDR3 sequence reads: CASSLVVGTDTQYF. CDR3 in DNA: TGTGCCAGCAGCTTAGTAGTCGGCACAGATACGCAGTATTTT.

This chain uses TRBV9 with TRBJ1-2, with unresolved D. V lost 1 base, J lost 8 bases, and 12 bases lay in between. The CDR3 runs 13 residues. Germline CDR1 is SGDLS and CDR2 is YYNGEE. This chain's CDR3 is CASSVSSGEGYTF. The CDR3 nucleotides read TGTGCCAGCAGCGTATCGAGCGGGGAAGGCTACACCTTC.

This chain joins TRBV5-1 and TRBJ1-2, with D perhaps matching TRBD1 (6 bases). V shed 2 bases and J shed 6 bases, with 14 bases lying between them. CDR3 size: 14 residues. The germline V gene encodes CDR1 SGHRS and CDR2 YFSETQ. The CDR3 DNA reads TGCGCCAGCAGCTTCTCCGACAGGATCGATGGCTACACCTTC. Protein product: CASSFSDRIDGYTF.

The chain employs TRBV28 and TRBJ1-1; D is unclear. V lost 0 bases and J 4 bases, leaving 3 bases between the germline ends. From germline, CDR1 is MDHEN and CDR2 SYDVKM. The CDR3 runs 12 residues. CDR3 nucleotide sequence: TGTGCCAGCAGTTTATGGAGCACTGAAGCTTTCTTT. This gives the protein CASSLWSTEAFF.

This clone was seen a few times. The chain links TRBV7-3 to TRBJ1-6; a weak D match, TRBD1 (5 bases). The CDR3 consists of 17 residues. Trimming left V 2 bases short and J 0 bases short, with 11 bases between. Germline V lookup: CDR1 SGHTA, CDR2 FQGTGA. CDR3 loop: CASSLVQGYSYNSPLHF. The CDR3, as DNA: TGTGCCAGCAGCTTAGTTCAGGGCTACTCCTATAATTCACCCCTCCACTTT.

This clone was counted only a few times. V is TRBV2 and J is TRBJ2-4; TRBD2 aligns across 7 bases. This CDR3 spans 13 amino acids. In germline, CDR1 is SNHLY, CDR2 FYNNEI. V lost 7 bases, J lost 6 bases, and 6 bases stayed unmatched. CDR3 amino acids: CASKEWGGNIQYF. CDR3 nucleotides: TGTGCCAGCAAGGAGTGGGGGGGAAACATTCAGTACTTC.

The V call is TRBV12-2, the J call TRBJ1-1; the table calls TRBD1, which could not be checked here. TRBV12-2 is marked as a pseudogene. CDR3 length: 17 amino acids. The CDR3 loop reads CASLGTGVERDNTEAFF. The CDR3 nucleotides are TGTGCAAGTCTAGGGACAGGGGTTGAAAGGGACAACACTGAAGCTTTCTTT.

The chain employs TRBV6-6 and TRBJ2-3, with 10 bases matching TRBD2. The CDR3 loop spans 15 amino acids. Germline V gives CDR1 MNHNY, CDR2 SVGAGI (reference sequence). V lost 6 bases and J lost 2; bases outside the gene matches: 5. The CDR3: CASRQSGRDTDTQYF. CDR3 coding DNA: TGTGCCAGCAGGCAAAGCGGGAGGGACACAGATACGCAGTATTTT.

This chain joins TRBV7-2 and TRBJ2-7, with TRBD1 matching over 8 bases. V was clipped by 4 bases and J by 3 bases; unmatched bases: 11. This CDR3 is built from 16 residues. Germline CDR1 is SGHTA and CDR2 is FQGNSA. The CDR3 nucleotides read TGTGCCAGCAGCTATGGGGGACAGGTAGGACTCTACGAGCAGTACTTC. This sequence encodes CASSYGGQVGLYEQYF.

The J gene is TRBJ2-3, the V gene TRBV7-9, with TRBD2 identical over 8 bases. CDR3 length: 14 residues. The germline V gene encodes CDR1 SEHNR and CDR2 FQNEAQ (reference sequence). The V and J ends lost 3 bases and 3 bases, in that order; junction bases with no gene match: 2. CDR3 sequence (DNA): TGTGCCAGCAGCTTTACTAGCGGAACAGATACGCAGTATTTT. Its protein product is CASSFTSGTDTQYF.

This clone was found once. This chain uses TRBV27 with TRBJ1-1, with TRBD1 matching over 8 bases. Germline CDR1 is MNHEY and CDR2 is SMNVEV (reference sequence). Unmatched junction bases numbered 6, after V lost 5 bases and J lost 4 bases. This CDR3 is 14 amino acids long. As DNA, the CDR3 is TGTGCCAGCAGTATGGGACAGGTGGGCACTGAAGCTTTCTTT. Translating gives CASSMGQVGTEAFF.

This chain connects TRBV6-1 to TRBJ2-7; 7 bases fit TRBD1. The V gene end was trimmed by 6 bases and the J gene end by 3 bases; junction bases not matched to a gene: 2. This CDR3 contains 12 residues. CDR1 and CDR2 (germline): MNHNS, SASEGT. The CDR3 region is CASSGTVYEQYF. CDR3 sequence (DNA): TGTGCCAGCAGCGGGACAGTCTACGAGCAGTACTTC.

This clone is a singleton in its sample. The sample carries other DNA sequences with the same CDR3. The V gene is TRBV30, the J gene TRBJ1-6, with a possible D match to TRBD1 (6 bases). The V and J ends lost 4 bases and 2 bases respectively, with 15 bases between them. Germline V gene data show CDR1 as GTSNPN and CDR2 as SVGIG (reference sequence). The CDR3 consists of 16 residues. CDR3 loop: CAWISTGQPYNSPLHF. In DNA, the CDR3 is TGTGCCTGGATATCAACAGGACAGCCCTATAATTCACCCCTCCACTTT.